Below, 14 T cell receptor beta chains from the same sample are listed, as sequenced in a study of prognosis after radiotherapy for stage I lung cancer. Genomic DNA yielded TCR beta CDR3, amplified by two-round multiplex PCR. Primers (each specific to one TRBV or TRBJ gene) were used in first-round PCR. TCRdb re-called the multiplex PCR reads through MiXCR, storing one row per CDR3 protein. The sample contains around 15,000 distinct CDR3 sequences, 50% of which appear only once. Sample: PBMCs, taken before or after stereotactic body radiation therapy (not recorded which). The source is a donor over 45 with non-small cell lung cancer.

The rearrangement links TRBV11-1 to TRBJ1-1; 9 bases are shared with TRBD1. The CDR3 extends over 17 amino acids. The V gene end was trimmed by 5 bases and the J gene end by 1 base; junction bases not matched to a gene: 11. Germline V gene sequence: CDR1 SGHAT, CDR2 FQDESV (reference sequence). DNA of the CDR3: TGTGCCAGCAGCCCTCTTGGGGGACAGGGTTCGAACACTGAAGCTTTCTTT. Translation gives CASSPLGGQGSNTEAFF. Full variable domain (outside the CDR3, taken from reference TRBV11-1 and TRBJ1-1): EAEVAQSPRYKITEKSQAVAFWCDPISGHATLYWYRQILGQGPELLVQFQDESVVDDSQLPKDRFSAERLKGVDSTLKIQPAELGDSAMYLCASSPLGGQGSNTEAFFGQGTRLTVV.

There are many counts of this clonotype. The chain carries TRBV9 and TRBJ1-4; D unresolved. Trimming cost V 5 bases and J 8 bases, with 19 bases left between them. Germline V gene data show CDR1 as SGDLS and CDR2 as YYNGEE. The CDR3 runs to 15 residues. Here the CDR3 reads CASSATVGSGEKLFF. The CDR3 DNA reads TGTGCCAGCAGTGCTACCGTGGGGTCGGGAGAAAAACTGTTTTTT. The full variable domain, completed using reference TRBV9 and TRBJ1-4, is DSGVTQTPKHLITATGQRVTLRCSPRSGDLSVYWYQQSLDQGLQFLIQYYNGEERAKGNILERFSAQQFPDLHSELNLSSLELGDSALYFCASSATVGSGEKLFFGSGTQLSVL.

The chain couples TRBV28 to TRBJ2-1, with D unclear. V was pared by 3 bases and J by 3 bases, with 6 bases between. This CDR3 is 13 amino acids long. The germline gives CDR1 MDHEN, CDR2 SYDVKM. Here the CDR3 DNA reads TGTGCCAGCAGTTTGAGTGACTACAATGAGCAGTTCTTC. Its protein product is CASSLSDYNEQFF. The entire variable domain, with the rest obtained from reference TRBV28 and TRBJ2-1, is as follows: DVKVTQSSRYLVKRTGEKVFLECVQDMDHENMFWYRQDPGLGLRLIYFSYDVKMKEKGDIPEGYSVSREKKERFSLILESASTNQTSMYLCASSLSDYNEQFFGPGTRLTVL.

This clonotype appeared once. The CDR3 DNA sequence: TGTGCCAGCAGTCAAAGGAGGGGGGCTACGCAGTTCTTC. Residues: CASSQRRGATQFF. The chain links TRBV6-4 to TRBJ2-1, with D perhaps assigned TRBD1 or TRBD2 (6 bases each). The CDR3 sequence is 13 residues long. Germline CDR1 MRHNA, CDR2 SNTAGT. Trimming removed 5 bases at V and 12 bases at J, with 17 bases between.

About this clonotype itself: A much larger clonotype is one base distant, so this may be a read error. The chain links TRBV6-2 or TRBV6-3 to TRBJ2-1; a weak D match, TRBD1 (6 bases). Trimming shortened V by 4 bases and J by 8 bases, and 24 bases separated the two germline ends. This CDR3 spans 17 amino acids. In germline, CDR1 is MNHEY, CDR2 SVGEGT. CDR3 sequence (DNA): TGTGCCAGCAGTTCCCTCGGAGAGGTGGGGGCAGGTGATGAGCAGTTCTTC. Encoded protein: CASSSLGEVGAGDEQFF.

A note on this clonotype: Germline is not matched at one junction end, which may reflect a read error. The chain uses TRBV12-3 or TRBV12-4 and TRBJ2-2; a possible D gene is TRBD2 (5 bases). The CDR3 consists of 14 residues. CDR3 region: CASIGQSGTGELFF. CDR3 in DNA: TGTGCCAGCATAGGGCAGTCGGGTACCGGGGAGCTTTTTTTT.

This clonotype was seen many times. The rearrangement uses TRBV6-2 or TRBV6-3 and TRBJ2-1; TRBD2 agrees at 10 bases. Trimming removed 7 bases from V and 7 bases from J; junction bases left unmatched: 16. CDR3 size: 17 residues. CDR1 and CDR2 from the germline V gene are MNHEY and SVGEGT. The CDR3 sequence: CASMGLAGVYIRNEQFF. The CDR3 DNA follows: TGTGCCAGCATGGGGCTAGCGGGAGTCTACATCCGGAATGAGCAGTTCTTC.

In this sample, this clonotype turned up a few times. This chain joins TRBV5-8 and TRBJ2-5; TRBD2 is a possible D gene (7 bases). Germline values: CDR1 SGHTS, CDR2 YDEGEE. V was clipped by 6 bases and J by 5 bases, with 17 bases between them. The CDR3 runs 14 residues. The CDR3, as DNA: TGTGCCAGCACCCGGAGGGGGGGCGCCGAGACCCAGTACTTC. It is translated as CASTRRGGAETQYF.

This clonotype has a count of ten or more. This chain connects TRBV9 to TRBJ2-3, with 10 bases fitting TRBD2. The CDR3 totals 15 residues. J was trimmed by 2 bases and V by 3 bases; bases with no gene match: 3. Germline V CDR1 and CDR2: SGDLS, YYNGEE. The CDR3 sequence is CASSGTSGYTDTQYF. CDR3 bases: TGTGCCAGCAGCGGGACTAGCGGATACACAGATACGCAGTATTTT.

This clonotype has at least ten counts. The chain carries TRBV20-1 and TRBJ1-1; TRBD1 aligns across 7 bases. Trimming removed 1 base from V and 6 bases from J; junction bases left unmatched: 11. CDR1 is DFQATT, CDR2 SNEGSKA, per germline (reference sequence). The CDR3 spans 15 residues. Here the CDR3 reads CSARVRGQPSAEAFF. The CDR3 DNA sequence: TGCAGTGCTAGAGTTCGGGGACAGCCAAGCGCTGAAGCTTTCTTT.

Many counts were recorded for this clonotype. The genes are TRBV20-1 and TRBJ2-2; D is perhaps TRBD1 (6 bases). The CDR3 is 16 residues long. Germline V gene lookup returns CDR1 DFQATT and CDR2 SNEGSKA (reference sequence). With 6 bases removed from V and 3 bases from J, the gap between germline ends came to 20 bases. CDR3 sequence: CSAKIQGEGDTGELFF. Here the CDR3 DNA reads TGCAGTGCAAAGATACAGGGAGAGGGCGACACCGGGGAGCTGTTTTTT.

The CDR3 reads CASSPRVVSMADNEQFF. The DNA of the CDR3 is TGTGCCAGCAGCCCGAGGGTGGTTAGCATGGCCGACAATGAGCAGTTCTTC. This chain links TRBV7-2 with TRBJ2-1; weak D call: TRBD2 (5 bases). Trimming took off 5 bases at V and 5 bases at J, with 22 bases between the two ends. CDR1 and CDR2 from the germline V gene are SGHTA and FQGNSA. The CDR3 totals 17 residues.

The rearrangement uses TRBV6-4 and TRBJ2-7; 7 positions agree with TRBD2. Germline loops: CDR1 MRHNA, CDR2 SNTAGT. The CDR3 spans 15 residues. V lost 6 bases to trimming and J lost 6 bases; unmatched junction nucleotides: 14. The CDR3 coding sequence is TGTGCCAGCAGCTATCCCAGCGGGGATGTGGCCGAGCAGTACTTC. This codes for CASSYPSGDVAEQYF.

This sequence joins TRBV20-1 and TRBJ1-6, with D hard to call. The CDR3 has 11 residues. Looked up from germline, CDR1 is DFQATT and CDR2 is SNEGSKA (reference sequence). Deletions cut 1 base from V and 10 bases from J, with 5 bases between. The CDR3 loop reads CSARVGSPLHF. CDR3 DNA: TGCAGTGCTAGAGTTGGGTCACCCCTCCACTTT.